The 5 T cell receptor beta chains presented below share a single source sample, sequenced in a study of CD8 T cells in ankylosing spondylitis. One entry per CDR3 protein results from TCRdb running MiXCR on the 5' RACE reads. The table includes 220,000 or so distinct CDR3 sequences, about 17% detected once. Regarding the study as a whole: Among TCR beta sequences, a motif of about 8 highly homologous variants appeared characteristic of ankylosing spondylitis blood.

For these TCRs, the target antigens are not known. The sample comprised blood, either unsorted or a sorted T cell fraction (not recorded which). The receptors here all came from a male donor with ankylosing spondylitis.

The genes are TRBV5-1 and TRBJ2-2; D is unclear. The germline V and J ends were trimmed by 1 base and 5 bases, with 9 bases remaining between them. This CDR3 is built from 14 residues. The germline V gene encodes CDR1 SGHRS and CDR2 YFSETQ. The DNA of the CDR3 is TGCGCCAGCAGCTTGTTTCCGGAAACCGGGGAGCTGTTTTTT. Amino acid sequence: CASSLFPETGELFF.

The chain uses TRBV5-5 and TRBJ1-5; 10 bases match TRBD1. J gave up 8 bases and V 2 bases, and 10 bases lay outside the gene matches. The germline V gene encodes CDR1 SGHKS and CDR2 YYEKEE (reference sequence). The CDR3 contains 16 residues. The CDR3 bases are TGTGCCAGCAGCTTAGGCGGGACAGGGGTATCAGAGCCCCAGCATTTT. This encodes CASSLGGTGVSEPQHF.

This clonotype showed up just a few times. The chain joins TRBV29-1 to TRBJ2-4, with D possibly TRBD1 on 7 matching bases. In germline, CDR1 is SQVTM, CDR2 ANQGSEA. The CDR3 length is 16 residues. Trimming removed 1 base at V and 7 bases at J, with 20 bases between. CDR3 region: CSVEVADRSGVNIQYF. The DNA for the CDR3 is TGCAGCGTTGAAGTAGCGGACAGGTCGGGTGTCAACATTCAGTACTTC.

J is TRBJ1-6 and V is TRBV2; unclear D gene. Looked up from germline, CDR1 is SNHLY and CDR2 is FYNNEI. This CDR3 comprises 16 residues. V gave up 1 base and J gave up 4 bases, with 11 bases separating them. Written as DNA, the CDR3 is TGTGCCAGCAGTGAAGACACGGAGACTTATAATTCACCCCTCCACTTT. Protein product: CASSEDTETYNSPLHF.

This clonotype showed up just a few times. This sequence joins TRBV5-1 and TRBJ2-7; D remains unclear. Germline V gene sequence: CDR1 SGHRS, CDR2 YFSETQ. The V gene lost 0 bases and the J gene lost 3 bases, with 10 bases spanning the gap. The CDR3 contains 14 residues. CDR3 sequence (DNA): TGCGCCAGCAGCTTGGAGGGCATGGGCTACGAGCAGTACTTC. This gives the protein CASSLEGMGYEQYF.